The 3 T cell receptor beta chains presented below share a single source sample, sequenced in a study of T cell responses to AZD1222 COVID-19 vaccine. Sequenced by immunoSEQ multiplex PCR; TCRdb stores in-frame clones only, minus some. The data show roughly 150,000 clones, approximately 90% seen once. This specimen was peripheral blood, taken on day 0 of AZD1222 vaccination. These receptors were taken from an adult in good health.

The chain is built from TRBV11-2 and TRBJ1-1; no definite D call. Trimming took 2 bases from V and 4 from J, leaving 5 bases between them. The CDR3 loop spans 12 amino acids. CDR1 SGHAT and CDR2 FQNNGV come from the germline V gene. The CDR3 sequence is CASSLSFTEAFF. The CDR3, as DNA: TGTGCCAGCAGCTTAAGTTTCACTGAAGCTTTCTTT.

Here the CDR3 DNA reads TGTGCCAGCAGCCCAGCATTCCAAAGCTCCTACAATGAGCAGTTCTTC. This sequence encodes CASSPAFQSSYNEQFF. The chain links TRBV3-1 (or the pseudogene TRBV3-2) to TRBJ2-1; D not resolved. V lost 4 bases and J 0 bases, leaving 13 bases between the germline ends. Germline CDR1 reads LGHDT; CDR2 reads YNNKEL (reference sequence). CDR3 length: 16 amino acids.

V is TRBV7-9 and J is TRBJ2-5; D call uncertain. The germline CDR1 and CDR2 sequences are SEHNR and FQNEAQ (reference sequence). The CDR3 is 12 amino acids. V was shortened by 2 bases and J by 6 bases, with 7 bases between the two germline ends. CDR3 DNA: TGTGCCAGCAGCTTACAGGCCAAGACCCAGTACTTC. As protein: CASSLQAKTQYF.